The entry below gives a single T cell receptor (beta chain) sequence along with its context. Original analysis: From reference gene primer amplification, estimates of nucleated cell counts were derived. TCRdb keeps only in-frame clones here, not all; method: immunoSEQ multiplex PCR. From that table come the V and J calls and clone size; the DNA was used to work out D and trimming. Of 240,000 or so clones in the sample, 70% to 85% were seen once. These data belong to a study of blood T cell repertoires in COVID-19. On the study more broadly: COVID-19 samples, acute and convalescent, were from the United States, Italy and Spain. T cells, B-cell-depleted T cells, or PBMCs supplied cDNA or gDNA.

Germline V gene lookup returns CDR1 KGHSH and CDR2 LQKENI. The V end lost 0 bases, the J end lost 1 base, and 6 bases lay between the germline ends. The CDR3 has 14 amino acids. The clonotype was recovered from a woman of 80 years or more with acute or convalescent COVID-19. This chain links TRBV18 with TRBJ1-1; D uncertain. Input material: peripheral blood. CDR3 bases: TGTGCCAGCTCACCACCTCCAGGGAACACTGAAGCTTTCTTT. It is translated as CASSPPPGNTEAFF.